Shown below are 9 T cell receptor beta chains from a single sample sequenced in a study of blood T cell repertoires in COVID-19. Only in-frame clones appear in the TCRdb table, and some are missing; sequencing was by immunoSEQ multiplex PCR. Among 150,000 or so clones listed, about 85% were seen once. The sample comprised peripheral blood. The receptors were gathered from a man aged 60 to 75 who had recovered from COVID-19.

V and J are TRBV6-1 and TRBJ1-2; a possible D gene is TRBD1 (5 bases). CDR3 length: 12 amino acids. Trimming pared 3 bases from V and 8 bases from J, leaving 10 bases between. CDR1 and CDR2 from the germline V gene are MNHNS and SASEGT. The CDR3 DNA reads TGTGCCAGCAGTGACAGGGAAGGGGGCTACACCTTC. This gives the protein CASSDREGGYTF.

This clone has ten or more counts. The rearrangement uses TRBV18 and TRBJ1-2, with TRBD1 identical over 7 bases. The germline V gene has CDR1 KGHSH and CDR2 LQKENI. The V segment lost 1 base and the J segment 13 bases; nucleotides outside the gene matches: 9. The CDR3 is 13 residues long. The DNA of the CDR3 is TGTGCCAGCTCACCACAGGGGGCGGGTATACCCACCTTC. It is translated as CASSPQGAGIPTF.

V usage is TRBV25-1 and J usage is TRBJ2-3; 9 bases fit TRBD1. Trimming took 5 bases from V and 7 from J; bases not matched to a gene: 13. Germline V CDR1 and CDR2: MGHDK, SYGVNS. CDR3 length equals 16 residues. CDR3 sequence reads: CASSFPDRGIANTQYF. For the CDR3, the DNA is TGTGCCAGCAGTTTCCCGGACAGGGGCATTGCGAATACGCAGTATTTT.

The chain carries TRBV7-9 and TRBJ1-6; D is unclear. Germline loops: CDR1 SEHNR, CDR2 FQNEAQ (reference sequence). This CDR3 has 11 residues. V dropped 1 base and J dropped 12 bases, with 4 bases sitting between them. This CDR3 is CASSLDGPLHF. In DNA, the CDR3 is TGTGCCAGCAGCTTAGACGGACCCCTCCACTTT.

The V and J genes are TRBV9 and TRBJ2-5; weak D call: TRBD2 (5 bases). The length of the CDR3 is 14 residues. Germline assignment: CDR1 SGDLS and CDR2 YYNGEE. Trimming stripped 0 bases from V and 5 bases from J, with 11 bases between. The CDR3 bases are TGTGCCAGCAGCGTAGCGGTGGGCGGGGAGACCCAGTACTTC. Its translation is CASSVAVGGETQYF.

V is TRBV25-1 and J is TRBJ1-3; D not certain. V was clipped by 6 bases and J by 0 bases, with 6 bases between them. The CDR3 runs to 13 residues. CDR1 MGHDK and CDR2 SYGVNS come from the germline V gene. The CDR3 loop reads CASSRDSGNTIYF. In nucleotides, the CDR3 is TGTGCCAGCAGCCGGGACTCTGGAAACACCATATATTTT.

This clone is a singleton in its sample. The genes are TRBV7-8 and TRBJ2-5, with 10 bases identical to TRBD2. The V gene end was trimmed by 0 bases and the J gene end by 3 bases; junction bases not matched to a gene: 10. The CDR3 consists of 18 residues. The germline gives CDR1 SGHVS, CDR2 FQNEAQ. The CDR3 coding sequence is TGTGCCAGCAGCTTAGCGAGTTGGCAGCGGGGGGGAAAAGAGACCCAGTACTTC. Translating it yields CASSLASWQRGGKETQYF.

This clone was seen more than once but under ten times. The rearrangement uses TRBV7-8 and TRBJ2-6; D gene ambiguous. The CDR3 is 16 residues long. The germline gives CDR1 SGHVS, CDR2 FQNEAQ. V lost 5 bases, J lost 0 bases, and 11 bases lay in between. The chain's CDR3 is CASSPEHGSGANVLTF. The CDR3, as DNA: TGTGCCAGCAGCCCGGAGCACGGCTCTGGGGCCAACGTCCTGACTTTC.

Here the CDR3 reads CASSLGQGAIAGELFF. CDR3 DNA sequence: TGTGCCAGCAGCCTGGGACAGGGGGCGATTGCCGGGGAGCTGTTTTTT. V gene TRBV7-9 combines with J gene TRBJ2-2, with 12 positions matching TRBD1. This CDR3 has 16 amino acids. Germline CDR1 is SEHNR and CDR2 is FQNEAQ (reference sequence). Trimming took 5 bases from V and 6 from J; bases not matched to a gene: 7.